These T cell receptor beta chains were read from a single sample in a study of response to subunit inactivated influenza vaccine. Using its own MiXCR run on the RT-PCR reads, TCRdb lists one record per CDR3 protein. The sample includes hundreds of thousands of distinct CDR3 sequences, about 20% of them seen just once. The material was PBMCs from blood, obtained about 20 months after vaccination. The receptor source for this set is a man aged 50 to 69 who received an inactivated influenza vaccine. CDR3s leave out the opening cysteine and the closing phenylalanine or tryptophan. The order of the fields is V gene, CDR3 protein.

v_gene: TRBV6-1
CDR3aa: ASSAFPIRDGNQPQH

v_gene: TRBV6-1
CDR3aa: ASSAEGDTEAF

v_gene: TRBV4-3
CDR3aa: ASSHSGHNEQF

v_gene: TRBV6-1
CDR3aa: ATLTGVRQPQH

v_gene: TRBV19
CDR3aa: ASSKPGRTNTGELF

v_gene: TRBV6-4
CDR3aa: ASSDTLTGELF

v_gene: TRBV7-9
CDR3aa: ASSLWRGLDRDEQY

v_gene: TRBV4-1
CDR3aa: ASSQGGTSFTDTQY

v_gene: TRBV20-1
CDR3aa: SARPRQITYGYT

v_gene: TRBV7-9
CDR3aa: ASSYQRNYGYT

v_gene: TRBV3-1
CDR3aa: ASSRDSGGSSPLH

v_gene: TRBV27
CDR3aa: ASRRTNTGELF

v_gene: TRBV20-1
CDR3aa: SASRQDQPQH

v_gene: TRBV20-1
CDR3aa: SARDLQGSSYEQY

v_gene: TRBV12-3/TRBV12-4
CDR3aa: ASSLAGGSLTGELF

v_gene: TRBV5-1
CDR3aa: ASSLEQGENEQY

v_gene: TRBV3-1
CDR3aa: ASSQERSGTGSLETQY

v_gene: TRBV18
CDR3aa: ASSPRRPHNEAF

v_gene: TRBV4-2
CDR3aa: ASSQDSNRDTEAF

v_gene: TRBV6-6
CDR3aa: ASRTGSPAEAF

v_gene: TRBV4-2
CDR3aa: ASSQFPQGTEAF

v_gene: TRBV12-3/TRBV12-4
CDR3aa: ASRQGSEGGGNTIY

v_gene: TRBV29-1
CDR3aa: SVLEATGGRYEQY

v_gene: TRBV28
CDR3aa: ASSLLTGSNEQF

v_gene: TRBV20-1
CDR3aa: SASDRDYGYT

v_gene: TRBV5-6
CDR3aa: ASSLMWKRDYEQF

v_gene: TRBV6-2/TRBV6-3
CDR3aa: AGSTGGSRNEQF

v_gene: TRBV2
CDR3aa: ASTVGGNYGYT